This is a list of T cell receptor beta chains from one sample in a study of blood T cell repertoires in COVID-19. Sequenced by immunoSEQ multiplex PCR; TCRdb stores in-frame clones only, minus some. The profile shows fewer than 350,000 clones, approximately 88% of them singletons. The sequenced material came from PBMCs or T cells enriched from blood (not recorded which). The receptors were sampled from a woman between 40 and 55 years old who had recovered from COVID-19. Each CDR3 is given with its conserved first and last residue. A D gene is named only where the DNA matches it firmly. Size tells how often a clone was seen (once, few, many) or the class of an expanded clone, and some rows leave it out.

cdr3_nt cdr3_aa j_call d_call v_call clone_size
TGCAGCGTTGATGGGGCCACTGAAGCTTTCTTT CSVDGATEAFF TRBJ1-1 . TRBV29-1 .
TGTGCCACCAGCAGAGGGGTAGGCGGTTACACTGAAGCTTTCTTT CATSRGVGGYTEAFF TRBJ1-1 . TRBV15 .
TGTGCCAGCAGCTTAGCGTCTAGCGATGAGACCCAGTACTTC CASSLASSDETQYF TRBJ2-5 . TRBV7-9 .
TGCGCCAGCAGCACGATGGACAGGGGGCGGGAGACCCAGTACTTC CASSTMDRGRETQYF TRBJ2-5 TRBD1 TRBV5-1 .
TGTGCCAGCAGTCCCCGGCGAGGGACCTACGAGCAGTACTTC CASSPRRGTYEQYF TRBJ2-7 . TRBV6-2/TRBV6-3 .
TGTGCCAGCAGCTCACAGGGACTAATGAAAGAGACCCAGTACTTC CASSSQGLMKETQYF TRBJ2-5 . TRBV7-2 .
TGTGCCAGCAGCTCCTTAGCGGGAGAGACCCAGTACTTC CASSSLAGETQYF TRBJ2-5 TRBD2 TRBV3-1/TRBV3-2 .
TGTGCCAGCAGCCAAGAGGGACAAAGCGGGGGTTCCGACTCTGGAAACACCATATATTTT CASSQEGQSGGSDSGNTIYF TRBJ1-3 . TRBV14 .
TGTGCCAGTAGTAAACAGGACAGGGCTGAAAAACTGTTTTTT CASSKQDRAEKLFF TRBJ1-4 TRBD1 TRBV19 once
TGTGCCAGCAGCTTAGGTAGCGGGAGGACAGAGACCCAGTACTTC CASSLGSGRTETQYF TRBJ2-5 TRBD2 TRBV7-2 .
TGTGCCAGTAGCCCAACCGACAGGGAAAACTATGGCTACACCTTC CASSPTDRENYGYTF TRBJ1-2 TRBD1 TRBV19 once
TGTGCCAGCAGCCAAGATTTTGGCCCTGAAAAACTGTTTTTT CASSQDFGPEKLFF TRBJ1-4 . TRBV3-1/TRBV3-2 .
TGTGCCAGTAGTTTTACCGGGACAGGCTATGGCTACACCTTC CASSFTGTGYGYTF TRBJ1-2 TRBD1 TRBV19 .
TGTGCCAGTAGTGGAGCGGGAGTGCAAGAGACCCAGTACTTC CASSGAGVQETQYF TRBJ2-5 TRBD2 TRBV19 once
TGTGCCAGCAGTGTAGCGGCGGGGACCCCCTATGGCTACACCTTC CASSVAAGTPYGYTF TRBJ1-2 . TRBV2 .
TGTGCCAGCAGCGTAGAACCCGGGGTTGGAGATACGCAGTATTTT CASSVEPGVGDTQYF TRBJ2-3 . TRBV9 .
TGTGCCAGCAGCCCTCTGAACCCCAGGGGGGCGAGTGAGCAGTTCTTC CASSPLNPRGASEQFF TRBJ2-1 . TRBV11-1 few
TGTGCCAGCAGCTCGGTGACTAGCGGGAGGTCCGAGCAGTACTTC CASSSVTSGRSEQYF TRBJ2-7 TRBD2 TRBV7-6 .
TGTGCCACCTTGGGGGGAGGGCTCGACACCGGGGAGCTGTTTTTT CATLGGGLDTGELFF TRBJ2-2 TRBD2 TRBV28 .
TGTGCCAGCAGCCAAGGGGGAGCAGTGGAGACCCAGTACTTC CASSQGGAVETQYF TRBJ2-5 . TRBV14 .
TGTGCCAGCAGCAACGGTGCGGGTGGTACGCAGTATTTT CASSNGAGGTQYF TRBJ2-3 . TRBV11-2 .
TGTGCCAGCAGCTTTAGCGGGAGGGTTGATGAGCAGTTCTTC CASSFSGRVDEQFF TRBJ2-1 TRBD2 TRBV7-3 once
TGTGCCAGCAGCTATACTAGCGGGGAGCTGTTTTTT CASSYTSGELFF TRBJ2-2 . TRBV6-6 once
TGTGCCAGCAGATCGACAGGGAACGAGCAGTACTTC CASRSTGNEQYF TRBJ2-7 TRBD1 TRBV6-5 .
TGTGCCGCATTCGGGGGGGAGGGTGAGACCCAGTACTTC CAAFGGEGETQYF TRBJ2-5 TRBD2 TRBV3-1/TRBV3-2 .
TGCAGCGTTGCAGGAAGGGGGTCCTACGAGCAGTACTTC CSVAGRGSYEQYF TRBJ2-7 . TRBV29-1 .
TGTGCCAGCTCACCTCAAGGGGGGAACACTGAAGCTTTCTTT CASSPQGGNTEAFF TRBJ1-1 . TRBV18 .
TGTGCCTGGGGCGCGGTCCGACACAGGGGGCCTGGGGAGCTGTTTTTT CAWGAVRHRGPGELFF TRBJ2-2 TRBD1 TRBV30 .
TGTGCCAGCAGTTCCTCCCTGGCAGGGGCCTTTTATAGCAATCAGCCCCAGCATTTT CASSSSLAGAFYSNQPQHF TRBJ1-5 . TRBV28 .
TGTGCCTGGGCCAGGGGGGCGGACCCCTACAATGAGCAGTTCTTC CAWARGADPYNEQFF TRBJ2-1 . TRBV30 .
TGTGCCAGCAGTTTCTCGTCGTCAGGCTCCTATAATTCACCCCTCCACTTT CASSFSSSGSYNSPLHF TRBJ1-6 . TRBV27 .
TGTGCCAGCAGCTCCGAAGGATGGGACAGAAACTATGGCTACACCTTC CASSSEGWDRNYGYTF TRBJ1-2 TRBD1 TRBV28 .
TGTGCCAGCAGCCCATCCCGGGACACCACAGATACGCAGTATTTT CASSPSRDTTDTQYF TRBJ2-3 . TRBV7-3 .
TGTGCCAGCAGCGGCGACAGGGGCGGCAATCAGCCCCAGCATTTT CASSGDRGGNQPQHF TRBJ1-5 TRBD1 TRBV2 .
TGTGCCATCAGCCCCCGGGACTACGACAATGAGCAGTTCTTC CAISPRDYDNEQFF TRBJ2-1 TRBD2 TRBV10-3 .
TGTGCCAGCAGCCCTTCCGGGACTAGCGGTCTCGAGCAGTACTTC CASSPSGTSGLEQYF TRBJ2-7 TRBD2 TRBV9 once
TGTGCCAGCAGCAAGCGAGCGCCCGGGGAGACCCAGTACTTC CASSKRAPGETQYF TRBJ2-5 . TRBV21-1 .
TGTGCCAGCCGCACAGGACCCCACTTCTCTGGGGCCAACGTCCTGACTTTC CASRTGPHFSGANVLTF TRBJ2-6 . TRBV19 .
TGCGCCAGCAGCCAGGCTACAGGGCGCCGGGAGCTGTTTTTT CASSQATGRRELFF TRBJ2-2 . TRBV4-3 .
TGTGCCAGCTCACCTACACAAGAGACCCAGTACTTC CASSPTQETQYF TRBJ2-5 . TRBV18 .
TGTGCCAGCAGTTCGGCGTTAGCGGGCAATGAGCAGTTCTTC CASSSALAGNEQFF TRBJ2-1 TRBD2 TRBV28 .
TGTGCCAGCAGCTTAGGGGACAGGGATCGGGAGACCCAGTACTTC CASSLGDRDRETQYF TRBJ2-5 TRBD1 TRBV7-8 .
TGTGCCAGCAGTTACTCAAGGGACAATCGGCATGGCTACACCTTC CASSYSRDNRHGYTF TRBJ1-2 . TRBV6-5 .
TGCGCCAGCAGCCAAGACCCCAGGGGCCAGCAGTACTTC CASSQDPRGQQYF TRBJ2-7 . TRBV4-3 .
TGTGCCAGCAGCCCCGGGGTTGAAAAACTGTTTTTT CASSPGVEKLFF TRBJ1-4 . TRBV7-6 .
TGTGCCAGCAGCAAGGGACCGGAGCGGGGCGAGCAGTACTTC CASSKGPERGEQYF TRBJ2-7 TRBD2 TRBV9 once
TGTGCCACCAGCAGTCTTGACAGGGGTGGCTATGGCTACACCTTC CATSSLDRGGYGYTF TRBJ1-2 TRBD1 TRBV15 .
TGTGCCAGCAGCCCGGGGGGGACGGAGGGCTACACCTTC CASSPGGTEGYTF TRBJ1-2 . TRBV12-3/TRBV12-4 .
TGTGCCATCAGTGAGACGGGACAGGGGTCCTACAATGAGCAGTTCTTC CAISETGQGSYNEQFF TRBJ2-1 TRBD1 TRBV10-3 .
TGTGCCAGCACCCCGACTTTCACAGATACGCAGTATTTT CASTPTFTDTQYF TRBJ2-3 . TRBV7-2 .
TGTGCCAGCAGCTTAGGCGACAGGGGAGGAGAGACCCAGTACTTC CASSLGDRGGETQYF TRBJ2-5 TRBD1 TRBV7-8 .
TGTGCCAGCAGGAGCAGCGGGAGCCCCTACGAGCAGTACTTC CASRSSGSPYEQYF TRBJ2-7 TRBD2 TRBV28 .